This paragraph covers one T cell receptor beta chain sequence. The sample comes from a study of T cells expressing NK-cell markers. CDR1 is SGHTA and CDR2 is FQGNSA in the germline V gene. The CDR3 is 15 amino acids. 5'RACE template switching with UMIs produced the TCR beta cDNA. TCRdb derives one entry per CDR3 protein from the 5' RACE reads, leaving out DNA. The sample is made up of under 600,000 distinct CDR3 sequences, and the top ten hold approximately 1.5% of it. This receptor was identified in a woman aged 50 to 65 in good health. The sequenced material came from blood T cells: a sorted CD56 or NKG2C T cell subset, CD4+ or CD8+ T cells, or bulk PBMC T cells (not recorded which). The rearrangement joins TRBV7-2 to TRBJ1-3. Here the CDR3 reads CASSLEVYRGNTIYF.